The rows below give T cell receptor beta chains drawn from one sample of a study of T cell responses to AZD1222 COVID-19 vaccine. Assay used: immunoSEQ multiplex PCR; TCRdb lists only in-frame clones, some missing. The sample gives roughly 100,000 clones, less than 90% of which show up once; approximately 15% is in the top ten. Sequencing used peripheral blood, obtained on day 0 of AZD1222 vaccination. Receptors were obtained from an adult in good health. The CDR3 runs from the conserved cysteine through the conserved F or W. The order of the fields is V gene, D gene, J gene, clone size, CDR3 DNA, CDR3 protein. A D gene is named only where the DNA matches it firmly. Clone size, where shown, is once, few, many, or a class for clones that have expanded.

TRBV11-2,TRBD1,TRBJ1-2,few,TGTGCCAGCAGCTTAGCAGGACAGGGGTTATACGGCTACACCTTC,CASSLAGQGLYGYTF
TRBV6-1,NA,TRBJ2-6,NA,TGTGCCAGCAGTGAAGCGGCGGGGGCGCGTCCGGCCAACGTCCTGACTTTC,CASSEAAGARPANVLTF
TRBV5-1,NA,TRBJ2-3,NA,TGCGCCAGCACGGCTCAGGGGATTCACACAGATACGCAGTATTTT,CASTAQGIHTDTQYF
TRBV7-2,NA,TRBJ2-7,once,TGTGCCAGCAGCCGTCACAACAGGGTCCCCTACGAGCAGTACTTC,CASSRHNRVPYEQYF
TRBV4-3,TRBD1,TRBJ1-2,NA,TGCGCCAGCAGCCAAGATAGGGGACAGGGGGCGCTTAACTATGGCTACACCTTC,CASSQDRGQGALNYGYTF
TRBV24-1,TRBD1,TRBJ1-5,NA,TGTGCCACCAGTGACCCGGGACAGGGGAGTCAGCCCCAGCATTTT,CATSDPGQGSQPQHF
TRBV5-6,TRBD1,TRBJ1-2,NA,TGTGCCAGCAGCTCGGGACAGGACTATGGCTACACCTTC,CASSSGQDYGYTF
TRBV7-8,TRBD1,TRBJ1-4,NA,TGTGCCAGCAGCCAAGACAGGGGGCAAGAAAAACTGTTTTTT,CASSQDRGQEKLFF
TRBV18,NA,TRBJ2-2,NA,TGTGCCAGCTCAACCGGGGCGCCGAACACCGGGGAGCTGTTTTTT,CASSTGAPNTGELFF
TRBV29-1,TRBD2,TRBJ2-5,NA,TGCAGCGTTCATTCCAGCGGGAACCAAGAGACCCAGTACTTC,CSVHSSGNQETQYF
TRBV7-9,NA,TRBJ2-1,NA,TGTGCCAGCAGCTTAGAGGGGACCCGGCAGTTCTTC,CASSLEGTRQFF
TRBV11-3,NA,TRBJ2-1,NA,TGTGCCAGCAGCTTAGGGATGGGAAATGAGCAGTTCTTC,CASSLGMGNEQFF
TRBV6-6,NA,TRBJ1-1,NA,TGTGCCAGCAGTTACAACCAGGGCTTAGACACTGAAGCTTTCTTT,CASSYNQGLDTEAFF
TRBV30,NA,TRBJ2-5,NA,TGTGCCTGGAGTCCCAACCGGGCCGGGACCCAGTACTTC,CAWSPNRAGTQYF
TRBV28,NA,TRBJ1-2,NA,TGTGCCAGCAGTCGGGCAGACAACTATGGCTACACCTTC,CASSRADNYGYTF
TRBV7-9,NA,TRBJ2-7,few,TGTGCCAGCAGCCCCGCTGGGGGGCACGAGCAGTACTTC,CASSPAGGHEQYF
TRBV6-2/TRBV6-3,TRBD2,TRBJ2-5,once,TGTGCCAGCAGTGACCCGGGACTACCATCGGAGACCCAGTACTTC,CASSDPGLPSETQYF
TRBV3-1/TRBV3-2,TRBD2,TRBJ2-5,NA,TGTGCCAGCAGCCGGCCGCGGGGGAGGGAGACCCAGTACTTC,CASSRPRGRETQYF
TRBV12-5,NA,TRBJ1-1,NA,TGTGCTAGTGGTGGCCGTTTGGTGTCCCTTGACACTGAAGCTTTCTTT,CASGGRLVSLDTEAFF
TRBV5-1,NA,TRBJ1-1,NA,TGCGCCAGCAGCTTGGCCGGACAGCCTGAAGCTTTCTTT,CASSLAGQPEAFF
TRBV6-5,TRBD1,TRBJ2-7,NA,TGTGCCAGCAGTTCCCGGGACAGGGGGTACTACGAGCAGTACTTC,CASSSRDRGYYEQYF
TRBV14,NA,TRBJ2-5,NA,TGTGCCAGCAGCCAACCAGGGCGGCAAGAGACCCAGTACTTC,CASSQPGRQETQYF
TRBV7-6,NA,TRBJ1-5,NA,TGTGCCAGCAGCTCTCGGGGTATCAATCAGCCCCAGCATTTT,CASSSRGINQPQHF
TRBV2,NA,TRBJ1-5,once,TGTGCCAGCAGTGATGTACAAGGGCGGACTCAGCCCCAGCATTTT,CASSDVQGRTQPQHF
TRBV7-7,NA,TRBJ1-6,NA,TGTGCCAGCAGCTTAAGGTCCGGCAGGTTTAATTCACCCCTCCACTTT,CASSLRSGRFNSPLHF
TRBV19,NA,TRBJ2-6,NA,TGTGCCAGTAGTATGGTGGTAGGATCAGGGGCCAACGTCCTGACTTTC,CASSMVVGSGANVLTF
TRBV14,NA,TRBJ1-2,NA,TGTGCCAGCAGCCACCGGGACAATGTTTTCTATGGCTACACCTTC,CASSHRDNVFYGYTF
TRBV19,TRBD1,TRBJ1-1,NA,TGTGCCAGTAGTATCCAGGGGGGCACTGAAGCTTTCTTT,CASSIQGGTEAFF
TRBV6-2/TRBV6-3,NA,TRBJ1-2,NA,TGTGCCAGCAGTTTCCCCCGGAACTATGGCTACACCTTC,CASSFPRNYGYTF
TRBV4-2,TRBD1,TRBJ1-2,NA,TGTGCCAGCAGTCTGGACAGGAACTATGGCTACACCTTC,CASSLDRNYGYTF
TRBV20-1,NA,TRBJ2-1,once,TGCAGTGCTAGTAGGAGCGTGGGCTCCTACAATGAGCAGTTCTTC,CSASRSVGSYNEQFF
TRBV28,TRBD1,TRBJ1-3,NA,TGTGCCAGCAGTCCCTCAGACAGGGCTGGAAACACCATATATTTT,CASSPSDRAGNTIYF
TRBV6-1,NA,TRBJ1-1,NA,TGTGCCAGCAGTGAAGCCGTTTCAGGGGCTGAAGCTTTCTTT,CASSEAVSGAEAFF
TRBV10-3,NA,TRBJ2-5,NA,TGTGCCATCAGTGAGACGGGTGGAGAGACCCAGTACTTC,CAISETGGETQYF
TRBV6-5,NA,TRBJ1-1,NA,TGTGCCAGCAGGCCCCGGGGGGGACCCACTGAAGCTTTCTTT,CASRPRGGPTEAFF
TRBV5-6,NA,TRBJ2-7,few,TGTGCCAGCAGCTCCTCAGTGCGGGTCTACGAGCAGTACTTC,CASSSSVRVYEQYF
TRBV10-2,TRBD2,TRBJ2-1,once,TGCGCCAGCACGTGGCTAGCGGGAGTCAATGAGCAGTTCTTC,CASTWLAGVNEQFF
TRBV28,NA,TRBJ1-3,NA,TGTGCCAGCAGCTCACCCGGGGTCGCCGGAAACACCATATATTTT,CASSSPGVAGNTIYF
TRBV12-5,TRBD1,TRBJ1-1,NA,TGTGCTAGTGGTTTGCAGGGGGCGATTACTGAAGCTTTCTTT,CASGLQGAITEAFF
TRBV28,TRBD1,TRBJ1-2,few,TGTGCCAGCAGGGGGGACAGGAGGCCAGATGGCTACACCTTC,CASRGDRRPDGYTF
TRBV7-9,NA,TRBJ2-5,NA,TGTGCCAGCAGCTCAGGCCCCTTCATGGGTTTCCCCCGGCAAGAGACCCAGTACTTC,CASSSGPFMGFPRQETQYF